The T cell receptor beta chain described here comes from a study of cytomegalovirus exposure and HLA in healthy donors. The PCR made use of 60 Vbeta and 13 Jbeta primers. Generated by immunoSEQ multiplex PCR, the TCRdb table keeps only in-frame clones and is missing some. This table has 190,000 or so clones, approximately 85% appearing once. For this clone: Its specificity is unknown.

Germline assignment: CDR1 SGHRS and CDR2 YFSETQ. The CDR3 contains 14 residues. V shed 4 bases, J shed 0 bases, and the junction held 1 base outside the gene matches. Whole-study findings and limits: In a later analysis, common viral pathogens appeared linked to several of the most significant clusters. Later examination showed HLA-associated TCR beta chains had greater clonal expansion than equally common others. Association of a missense DCLRE1C variant with TCR beta V- and J-gene trimming was reported in a later analysis.

The genes are TRBV5-1 and TRBJ2-1, with 7 bases identical to TRBD1. The sequence derives from a girl between 10 and 17 years old in good health and CMV-seropositive. The sequenced sample was PBMCs. DNA for the CDR3: TGCGCCAGCAGCGGGGACAGCTCCTACAATGAGCAGTTCTTC. Protein sequence: CASSGDSSYNEQFF.